Shown below are 27 T cell receptor beta chains from a single sample sequenced in a study of blood T cell repertoires in COVID-19. Method: immunoSEQ multiplex PCR; TCRdb's copy keeps in-frame clones and lacks some. The top ten clones hold 4.5% to 5.5% of a sample with roughly 240,000 clones, 85% of them seen once. Sequenced: peripheral blood. Receptors originate from a man over 45 with COVID-19, enrolled during active disease.

This chain joins TRBV18 and TRBJ1-4; D gene uncertain. In germline, CDR1 is KGHSH, CDR2 LQKENI. V was clipped by 7 bases and J by 8 bases, with 17 bases between them. The CDR3 sequence is 14 residues long. The CDR3 is CASFTGRAGEKLFF. CDR3 nucleotides: TGTGCCAGCTTCACCGGGAGGGCTGGGGAAAAACTGTTTTTT. Combining the CDR3 with reference TRBV18 and TRBJ1-4 gives the whole variable domain NAGVMQNPRHLVRRRGQEARLRCSPMKGHSHVYWYRQLPEEGLKFMVYLQKENIIDESGMPKERFSAEFPKEGPSILRIQQVVRGDSAAYFCASFTGRAGEKLFFGSGTQLSVL.

The gene calls are TRBV28 and TRBJ1-4; TRBD1 is a possible D gene (5 bases). This CDR3 comprises 13 residues. Germline loops: CDR1 MDHEN, CDR2 SYDVKM. V dropped 1 base and J dropped 8 bases, with 8 bases sitting between them. The CDR3 region has the DNA TGTGCCAGCAGTTTATACAGGAACGAAAAACTGTTTTTT. It specifies CASSLYRNEKLFF.

The rearrangement uses TRBV16 and TRBJ2-7; 8 nucleotides line up with TRBD2. V lost 1 base and J lost 0; bases outside the gene matches: 8. The germline V gene encodes CDR1 KGHSY and CDR2 FQNENV. The CDR3 runs to 17 residues. The CDR3 sequence: CASSQWRRGGSSYEQYF. As DNA, the CDR3 is TGTGCCAGCAGCCAATGGAGGCGCGGGGGGAGCTCCTACGAGCAGTACTTC.

The genes are TRBV5-1 and TRBJ2-7; a possible D gene is TRBD2 (5 bases). CDR1 and CDR2 from the germline V gene are SGHRS and YFSETQ. This CDR3 comprises 14 residues. V dropped 4 bases and J dropped 5 bases, with 16 bases sitting between them. CDR3 residues: CASSPAWLRDEQYF. The DNA of the CDR3 is TGCGCCAGCAGCCCGGCTTGGCTGAGGGACGAGCAGTACTTC.

V is TRBV24-1 and J is TRBJ2-1; 10 bases align to TRBD1. Trimming removed 5 bases from V and 8 bases from J; junction bases left unmatched: 8. The germline CDR1 and CDR2 sequences are KGHDR and SFDVKD. This CDR3 spans 15 amino acids. CDR3: CATSASRQGAYEQFF. In DNA form, the CDR3 reads TGTGCCACCAGTGCCTCACGACAGGGGGCCTATGAGCAGTTCTTC.

V gene TRBV7-2 combines with J gene TRBJ1-3; no definite D call. The CDR3 consists of 16 residues. V lost 3 bases, J lost 0 bases, and 12 bases lay in between. Germline V gives CDR1 SGHTA, CDR2 FQGNSA. CDR3 in DNA: TGTGCCAGCAGCTTCGTGACATATCTCTCTGGAAACACCATATATTTT. This gives the protein CASSFVTYLSGNTIYF.

The chain links TRBV10-2 to TRBJ2-3; D is uncertain. Germline lookup yields CDR1 WSHSY and CDR2 SAAADI. The V end was cut by 0 bases, the J end by 2 bases, with 9 bases between. This CDR3 comprises 15 residues. The CDR3 loop is CASSESPTYTDTQYF. Here the CDR3 DNA reads TGCGCCAGCAGTGAGTCCCCAACATACACAGATACGCAGTATTTT.

This chain links TRBV9 with TRBJ2-7; unclear D gene. The CDR3 sequence is 15 residues long. V was trimmed by 0 bases and J by 0 bases, leaving 10 bases between them. Germline V gene sequence: CDR1 SGDLS, CDR2 YYNGEE. The CDR3, as DNA: TGTGCCAGCAGCGTAGAGGCAGGATACTCCTACGAGCAGTACTTC. Protein: CASSVEAGYSYEQYF.

V is TRBV20-1 and J is TRBJ2-4; D gene unclear. The CDR3 is made up of 13 amino acids. Per the germline V gene, CDR1 is DFQATT and CDR2 is SNEGSKA (reference sequence). V lost 3 bases to trimming and J lost 8 bases, with 14 bases between them. CDR3 loop: CSASLHPEDIQYF. Written as DNA, the CDR3 is TGCAGTGCTAGTCTGCACCCCGAGGACATTCAGTACTTC.

The V gene is TRBV2, the J gene TRBJ2-5, with D maybe TRBD1 (6 bases). Germline V CDR1 and CDR2: SNHLY, FYNNEI. This CDR3 has 14 amino acids. Between the trimmed V and J ends, which lost 2 bases and 1 base, there was a span of 8 bases. CDR3 nucleotide sequence: TGTGCCAGCAGTGAATTGACAGGCCAAGAGACCCAGTACTTC. This gives the protein CASSELTGQETQYF.

This clone has just a few counts. This rearrangement joins TRBV5-4 to TRBJ2-7; a possible D gene is TRBD2 (7 bases). Germline V lookup: CDR1 SGHNT, CDR2 YYREEE (reference sequence). There are 13 residues in the CDR3. V was cut by 6 bases and J by 7 bases, with 17 bases left in between. CDR3 in amino acids: CASTYAGAREQYF. For the CDR3, the DNA is TGTGCCAGCACCTATGCGGGGGCTCGGGAGCAGTACTTC.

This chain joins TRBV6-5 and TRBJ2-5; D is possibly TRBD1 (5 bases). The CDR3 length is 14 residues. Trimming stripped 4 bases from V and 2 bases from J, with 11 bases between. The V gene's germline CDR1 is MNHEY and CDR2 SVGAGI. CDR3: CASSSRQQQETQYF. CDR3 nucleotide sequence: TGTGCCAGCAGTTCGCGACAGCAGCAAGAGACCCAGTACTTC.

The chain recombines TRBV19 with TRBJ2-1; 8 bases fit TRBD1. CDR3 length equals 16 residues. The junction had 4 bases not matched to a gene; V was cut back by 1 base and J by 2 bases. Germline CDR1 is LNHDA and CDR2 is SQIVND (reference sequence). The CDR3 protein is CASSIASGGTYNEQFF. In DNA form, the CDR3 reads TGTGCCAGTAGTATAGCTTCAGGGGGCACCTACAATGAGCAGTTCTTC.

The chain has TRBV6-2 or TRBV6-3 and TRBJ2-5; TRBD2 might be the D (6 bases). V was clipped by 2 bases and J by 0 bases, with 13 bases between them. This CDR3 region has 16 residues. The germline V gene encodes CDR1 MNHEY and CDR2 SVGEGT. CDR3 protein: CASSYRPGLNQETQYF. CDR3 nucleotides: TGTGCCAGCAGTTACCGCCCCGGACTAAACCAAGAGACCCAGTACTTC.

The chain recombines TRBV5-1 with TRBJ1-5; 7 nucleotides agree with TRBD1. The V and J ends lost 3 bases and 2 bases, in that order; junction bases with no gene match: 5. Germline V gives CDR1 SGHRS, CDR2 YFSETQ. This CDR3 contains 15 residues. CDR3 DNA: TGCGCCAGCAGCTCGACAGGGCAAGGCAATCAGCCCCAGCATTTT. The encoded protein is CASSSTGQGNQPQHF.

The genes are TRBV7-3 and TRBJ1-1; the match to TRBD1 covers 8 bases. The CDR3 runs to 14 residues. Per germline, CDR1 SGHTA and CDR2 FQGTGA. With 5 bases clipped from V and 5 bases from J, the junction kept 7 bases outside the gene matches. The DNA for the CDR3 is TGTGCCAGCAGCGCCCAGGGGGCTGGTACTGAAGCTTTCTTT. It translates to CASSAQGAGTEAFF.

The chain joins TRBV5-5 to TRBJ1-1, with D hard to call. The germline V gene has CDR1 SGHKS and CDR2 YYEKEE (reference sequence). The CDR3 runs 14 residues. Trimming cost V 3 bases and J 4 bases, with 13 bases left between them. The CDR3 region has the DNA TGTGCCAGCAGCTGGGCGGAGGAGGGCACTGAAGCTTTCTTT. Protein sequence: CASSWAEEGTEAFF. The full variable domain, its missing parts supplied by reference TRBV5-5 and TRBJ1-1, is DAGVTQSPTHLIKTRGQQVTLRCSPISGHKSVSWYQQVLGQGPQFIFQYYEKEERGRGNFPDRFSARQFPNYSSELNVNALLLGDSALYLCASSWAEEGTEAFFGQGTRLTVV.

This chain joins TRBV10-3 and TRBJ2-7; the D gene is possibly TRBD2 (6 bases). The germline V gene encodes CDR1 ENHRY and CDR2 SYGVKD. With 6 bases removed from V and 1 base from J, the gap between germline ends came to 7 bases. The CDR3 is 12 residues long. The CDR3 DNA follows: TGTGCCATCAGGCGGGGTTCCTACGAGCAGTACTTC. It encodes CAIRRGSYEQYF.

This chain connects TRBV5-1 to TRBJ1-2; no reliable D call. Germline loops: CDR1 SGHRS, CDR2 YFSETQ. V shed 0 bases and J shed 1 base, with 7 bases lying between them. This CDR3 is 14 amino acids long. This chain's CDR3 is CASSLGHLNYGYTF. In DNA form, the CDR3 reads TGCGCCAGCAGCTTGGGACACCTTAACTATGGCTACACCTTC.

The rearrangement links TRBV3-1 (or the pseudogene TRBV3-2) to TRBJ2-3; possibly TRBD1 for D (5 bases). The CDR3 loop spans 17 amino acids. V was shortened by 0 bases and J by 2 bases, with 15 bases between the two germline ends. Germline CDR1 reads LGHDT; CDR2 reads YNNKEL (reference sequence). Written as DNA, the CDR3 is TGTGCCAGCAGCCAAGATCAAACAGGAACAAACACAGATACGCAGTATTTT. It specifies CASSQDQTGTNTDTQYF.

The rearrangement joins TRBV7-8 to TRBJ2-1; tentative D call: TRBD1 (5 bases). Germline V gene lookup returns CDR1 SGHVS and CDR2 FQNEAQ. Trimming pared 1 base from V and 15 bases from J, leaving 13 bases between. The CDR3 is 12 amino acids. In DNA, the CDR3 is TGTGCCAGCAGCTTAGTCCAGGGCGACGGGTTCTTC. Protein sequence: CASSLVQGDGFF. Variable domain in full (rest from reference TRBV7-8 and TRBJ2-1): GAGVSQSPRYKVAKRGQDVALRCDPISGHVSLFWYQQALGQGPEFLTYFQNEAQLDKSGLPSDRFFAERPEGSVSTLKIQRTQQEDSAVYLCASSLVQGDGFFGPGTRLTVL.

This chain uses TRBV9 with TRBJ2-5; 10 bases map to TRBD2. The germline CDR1 and CDR2 sequences are SGDLS and YYNGEE. J was trimmed by 1 base and V by 3 bases; bases with no gene match: 6. CDR3 length: 16 amino acids. CDR3 sequence: CASSASSGGVQETQYF. CDR3 DNA sequence: TGTGCCAGCAGCGCCTCTAGCGGGGGAGTCCAAGAGACCCAGTACTTC.

The genes are TRBV5-6 and TRBJ2-5, with D tentatively TRBD2 (7 bases). Germline CDR1 and CDR2: SGHDT and YYEEEE. This CDR3 spans 16 amino acids. The V and J ends lost 0 bases and 9 bases respectively, with 21 bases between them. The CDR3 DNA is TGTGCCAGCAGCTTGGTTGGCGGGGGCCCCCGGGGGGCCCAGTACTTC. Residues: CASSLVGGGPRGAQYF.

The chain joins TRBV12-3 or TRBV12-4 to TRBJ2-7; 9 bases line up with TRBD2. The CDR3 is made up of 11 amino acids. V shed 4 bases, J shed 11 bases, and the junction held 3 bases outside the gene matches. This CDR3 is CASSSGLAKYF. In DNA, the CDR3 is TGTGCCAGCAGTTCAGGACTAGCGAAGTACTTC.

This chain connects TRBV7-8 to TRBJ2-5, with 12 bases aligning to TRBD2. In germline, CDR1 is SGHVS, CDR2 FQNEAQ. This CDR3 region has 15 residues. After removal of 2 bases from V and 7 bases from J, the junction contained 5 bases not matched to a gene. The CDR3 sequence is CASSLRLAGVATQYF. The CDR3 nucleotides are TGTGCCAGCAGCTTAAGACTAGCGGGGGTGGCGACCCAGTACTTC.

The gene calls are TRBV25-1 and TRBJ2-7; perhaps TRBD1 as D (6 bases). This CDR3 comprises 14 residues. The V end lost 4 bases, the J end lost 2 bases, and 12 bases lay between the germline ends. Germline loops: CDR1 MGHDK, CDR2 SYGVNS. CDR3 in amino acids: CASSAPGHTYEQYF. DNA of the CDR3: TGTGCCAGCAGTGCCCCGGGACATACCTACGAGCAGTACTTC.

The chain links TRBV27 to TRBJ1-2, with D possibly being TRBD1 (6 bases). In germline, CDR1 is MNHEY, CDR2 SMNVEV (reference sequence). V dropped 0 bases and J dropped 4 bases, with 12 bases sitting between them. The CDR3 has 15 residues. The CDR3, as DNA: TGTGCCAGCAGTTTATCGGGGGGGGCCCTCTATGGCTACACCTTC. Amino acids: CASSLSGGALYGYTF.